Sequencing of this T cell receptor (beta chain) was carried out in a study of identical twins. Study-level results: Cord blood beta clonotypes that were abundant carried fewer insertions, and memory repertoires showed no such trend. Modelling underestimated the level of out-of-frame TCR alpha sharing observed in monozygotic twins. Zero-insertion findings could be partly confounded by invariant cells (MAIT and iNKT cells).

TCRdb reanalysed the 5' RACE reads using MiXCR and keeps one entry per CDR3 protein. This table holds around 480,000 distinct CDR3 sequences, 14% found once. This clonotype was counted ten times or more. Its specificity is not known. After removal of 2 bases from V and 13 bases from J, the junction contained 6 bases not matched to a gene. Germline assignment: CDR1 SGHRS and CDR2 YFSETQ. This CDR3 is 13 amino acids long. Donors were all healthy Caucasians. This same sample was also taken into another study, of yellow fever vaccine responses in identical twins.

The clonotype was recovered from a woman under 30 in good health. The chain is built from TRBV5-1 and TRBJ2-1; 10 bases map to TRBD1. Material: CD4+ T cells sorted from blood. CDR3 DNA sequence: TGCGCCAGCAGCTTCGACAGGGGGCTTGATCAGTTCTTC. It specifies CASSFDRGLDQFF.